The 32 T cell receptor beta chains below were found in one sample sequenced in a study of Graves' ophthalmopathy and Graves' hyperthyroidism. Amplifying from RNA transcripts, the study obtained TCR beta CDR3 regions. First-round RT-PCR relied on HTBI primers, and a second-round multiplex PCR came next. TCRdb reprocessed the multiplex PCR reads via MiXCR and lists one record per CDR3 protein. Found here are hundreds of thousands of distinct CDR3 sequences, 22% of them singletons; the top ten hold roughly 6.9%. Material for sequencing was peripheral blood. These TCRs come from a young woman with stable Graves' hyperthyroidism. Some clones in this sample may be carry-over from other donors' samples.

A single count supports this clonotype. V is TRBV6-2 or TRBV6-3 and J is TRBJ1-6; a weak D match, TRBD1 (6 bases). This CDR3 comprises 15 residues. V was clipped by 6 bases and J by 11 bases, with 20 bases between them. Looked up from germline, CDR1 is MNHEY and CDR2 is SVGEGT. CDR3 region: CASRLPGTGRTPLHF. DNA of the CDR3: TGTGCCAGCAGGCTTCCCGGAACAGGGAGGACACCCCTCCACTTT.

The CDR3 protein is CASSHQTQPGLQSYEQYF. Here the CDR3 DNA reads TGTGCCAGCAGCCACCAGACCCAACCGGGCCTCCAATCCTACGAGCAGTACTTC. The rearrangement uses TRBV3-1 and TRBJ2-7; the D is unclear. Germline V gene lookup returns CDR1 LGHDT and CDR2 YNNKEL (reference sequence). V lost 3 bases and J 1 base, leaving 22 bases between the germline ends. The CDR3 has 18 residues.

This clonotype showed up many times. The chain is built from TRBV4-2 and TRBJ2-7, with a possible D match to TRBD1 (6 bases). The CDR3 runs 15 residues. V lost 2 bases and J lost 0, with 11 bases in between. CDR1 and CDR2 from the germline V gene are LGHNA and YNFKEQ. The CDR3 nucleotides read TGTGCCAGCAGCCAATATGGACAGTCCTCCTACGAGCAGTACTTC. Amino acids: CASSQYGQSSYEQYF.

The J gene is TRBJ1-5, the V gene TRBV29-1; D is unresolved. Germline loops: CDR1 SQVTM, CDR2 ANQGSEA. The CDR3 extends over 13 amino acids. The germline V and J ends were trimmed by 1 base and 3 bases, with 7 bases remaining between them. The CDR3 spells CSVEVMANQPQHF. The CDR3 coding sequence is TGCAGCGTTGAAGTCATGGCCAATCAGCCCCAGCATTTT.

This clonotype was detected ten times or more. The genes are TRBV9 and TRBJ2-2; D not certain. The CDR3 is made up of 15 amino acids. Trimming took off 0 bases at V and 4 bases at J, with 10 bases between the two ends. Germline CDR1 is SGDLS and CDR2 is YYNGEE. The chain's CDR3 is CASSVAQQGTGELFF. The CDR3 DNA reads as TGTGCCAGCAGCGTAGCGCAGCAAGGCACCGGGGAGCTGTTTTTT.

This clonotype has at least ten counts. The genes are TRBV20-1 and TRBJ1-6; possibly TRBD1 for D (6 bases). The germline CDR1 and CDR2 sequences are DFQATT and SNEGSKA (reference sequence). V was clipped by 0 bases and J by 13 bases, with 16 bases between them. CDR3 size: 14 residues. CDR3 sequence (DNA): TGCAGTGCTAGAGAGACAGGAAATCTCCCCCCCCTCCACTTT. It encodes CSARETGNLPPLHF.

This clonotype appeared many times. The chain has TRBV27 and TRBJ2-2; TRBD2 agrees at 9 bases. V was pared by 0 bases and J by 9 bases, with 17 bases of the junction left unmatched. From germline, CDR1 is MNHEY and CDR2 SMNVEV (reference sequence). This CDR3 comprises 19 residues. CDR3 bases: TGTGCCAGCAGTTTATCGTTTTGGCGGGGGGGCCGGTTACGCCGGGAGCTGTTTTTT. Translated: CASSLSFWRGGRLRRELFF.

This clonotype was recorded at least ten times. The chain joins TRBV20-1 to TRBJ1-3; D remains ambiguous. Trimming removed 3 bases at V and 4 bases at J, with 10 bases between. This CDR3 region has 13 residues. The germline CDR1 and CDR2 sequences are DFQATT and SNEGSKA (reference sequence). The CDR3 spells CSASSGYGNTIYF. In nucleotides, the CDR3 is TGCAGTGCTAGTTCGGGGTACGGAAACACCATATATTTT.

The V call is TRBV7-9, the J call TRBJ1-1; D gene ambiguous. This CDR3 is 13 amino acids long. The V and J ends lost 3 bases and 4 bases respectively, with 9 bases between them. Germline V gives CDR1 SEHNR, CDR2 FQNEAQ (reference sequence). The CDR3 nucleotides are TGTGCCAGCAGCTTCATCCCGTCCACTGAAGCTTTCTTT. This translates into CASSFIPSTEAFF. Full variable domain (outside the CDR3, taken from reference TRBV7-9 and TRBJ1-1): DTGVSQNPRHKITKRGQNVTFRCDPISEHNRLYWYRQTLGQGPEFLTYFQNEAQLEKSRLLSDRFSAERPKGSFSTLEIQRTEQGDSAMYLCASSFIPSTEAFFGQGTRLTVV.

The chain is built from TRBV7-2 and TRBJ2-7; 7 positions match TRBD1. V shed 8 bases, J shed 2 bases, and the junction held 6 bases outside the gene matches. Germline V gene sequence: CDR1 SGHTA, CDR2 FQGNSA. The CDR3 extends over 13 amino acids. CDR3 DNA sequence: TGTGCCAGCTGTTACGACAGGGCCTACGAGCAGTACGTC. Translating gives CASCYDRAYEQYV.

This clonotype was seen many times. J is TRBJ1-1 and V is TRBV11-2; 10 bases fit TRBD1. CDR1 and CDR2 from the germline V gene are SGHAT and FQNNGV. The CDR3 is made up of 13 amino acids. V trimming: 5 bases; J trimming: 7 bases; junction bases outside the gene matches: 4. CDR3 DNA: TGTGCCAGCAGCCCGGACAGGGGGAGTGAAGCTTTCTTT. Translating gives CASSPDRGSEAFF.

The table lists this clonotype with a few counts. The chain joins TRBV20-1 to TRBJ1-2; TRBD1 matches at 8 bases. After removal of 2 bases from V and 8 bases from J, the junction contained 4 bases not matched to a gene. Germline lookup yields CDR1 DFQATT and CDR2 SNEGSKA (reference sequence). The CDR3 consists of 12 residues. The CDR3, as DNA: TGCAGTGCTAGACTGACAGGGGACGGCTACACCTTC. Its translation: CSARLTGDGYTF.

This clonotype has ten or more counts. The V gene is TRBV6-2 or TRBV6-3, the J gene TRBJ1-5; D is ambiguous. Between the trimmed V and J ends, which lost 6 bases and 0 bases, there was a span of 12 bases. Germline V gene sequence: CDR1 MNHEY, CDR2 SVGEGT. The CDR3 is 15 amino acids. The CDR3 nucleotides read TGTGCCAGCAGCCGAACAGAGCATAGCAATCAGCCCCAGCATTTT. Translated: CASSRTEHSNQPQHF.

The chain carries TRBV29-1 and TRBJ1-1; 11 bases are a match to TRBD1. CDR3 length equals 14 residues. V lost 3 bases to trimming and J lost 5 bases; unmatched junction nucleotides: 5. The germline gives CDR1 SQVTM, CDR2 ANQGSEA. Written as DNA, the CDR3 is TGCAGCGTTGAGAGGACAGGGGGCAGTACTGAAGCTTTCTTT. Residues: CSVERTGGSTEAFF.

This clonotype was observed at least ten times. V and J are TRBV13 and TRBJ2-7; D possibly uses TRBD1 or TRBD2 (5 bases each). CDR3 size: 14 residues. Looked up from germline, CDR1 is PRHDT and CDR2 is FYEKMQ (reference sequence). V was pared by 4 bases and J by 7 bases, with 17 bases between. CDR3 in DNA: TGTGCCAGCAGCTCCGGCCGGGACCTGGGGGAGCAGTACTTC. Protein product: CASSSGRDLGEQYF.

In its sample, this clonotype was seen many times. This chain links TRBV12-3 or TRBV12-4 with TRBJ2-7, with 8 bases fitting TRBD2. The CDR3 is made up of 16 amino acids. Germline trimming cut 3 bases from V and 1 base from J; bases unmatched to any gene: 8. The CDR3 region has the DNA TGTGCCAGCAGTTTTCAGCGGGGGCCCTCATCCTACGAGCAGTACTTC. This gives the protein CASSFQRGPSSYEQYF.

This clonotype was counted between two and nine times. This chain links TRBV15 with TRBJ1-1; D not resolved. Trimming took 8 bases from V and 5 from J, leaving 18 bases between them. CDR1 LNHNV and CDR2 YYDKDF come from the germline V gene (reference sequence). This CDR3 has 14 residues. CDR3 residues: CATLRAGPGTEAFF. The CDR3 nucleotides read TGTGCCACCCTCCGGGCAGGCCCGGGGACTGAAGCTTTCTTT.

The rearrangement uses TRBV2 and TRBJ1-1, with 7 bases aligning to TRBD1. This CDR3 spans 15 amino acids. Unmatched junction bases numbered 7, after V lost 2 bases and J lost 4 bases. The germline CDR1 and CDR2 sequences are SNHLY and FYNNEI. CDR3 residues: CASSESPGGPTEAFF. The CDR3 bases are TGTGCCAGCAGTGAATCTCCAGGGGGGCCCACTGAAGCTTTCTTT.

Notes on this clonotype: One base away lies a much larger clone, so this may be a sequencing read error. This chain joins TRBV19 and TRBJ1-5; TRBD1 agrees at 7 bases. Germline CDR1 is LNHDA and CDR2 is SQIVND (reference sequence). With 4 bases clipped from V and 5 bases from J, the junction kept 5 bases outside the gene matches. The CDR3 contains 14 residues. CDR3 nucleotides: TGTGCCAGTAGTAGAGGGGACAGTTATCAGCCCCAGCATTTT. As protein: CASSRGDSYQPQHF.

The gene calls are TRBV6-1 and TRBJ2-4; D gene uncertain. The ends were cut back, 3 bases at V and 0 bases at J, with 9 bases in the middle. Germline V gene lookup returns CDR1 MNHNS and CDR2 SASEGT. The CDR3 contains 15 residues. CDR3 coding DNA: TGTGCCAGCAGTGATAACTCCCTAGCCAAAAACATTCAGTACTTC. Its translation is CASSDNSLAKNIQYF.

This clonotype was counted many times. The genes are TRBV19 and TRBJ2-5; D is unclear. V shed 3 bases and J shed 2 bases, with 7 bases lying between them. The CDR3 length is 13 residues. Germline V gene sequence: CDR1 LNHDA, CDR2 SQIVND (reference sequence). CDR3 DNA: TGTGCCAGTAGTATCCAGGTACAAGAGACCCAGTACTTC. Translation gives CASSIQVQETQYF.

At least ten counts were recorded for this clonotype. The chain joins TRBV6-5 to TRBJ1-6; D not resolved. There are 15 residues in the CDR3. The V end was cut by 8 bases, the J end by 0 bases, with 11 bases between. CDR1 and CDR2 from the germline V gene are MNHEY and SVGAGI. In DNA form, the CDR3 reads TGTGCCAGCCTTTATCCCCGCTCCTATAATTCACCCCTCCACTTT. Protein sequence: CASLYPRSYNSPLHF.

The chain combines TRBV12-3 or TRBV12-4 with TRBJ1-2; 9 nucleotides line up with TRBD1. V dropped 2 bases and J dropped 5; count of bases not matched to a gene: 6. The CDR3 runs 15 residues. Written as DNA, the CDR3 is TGTGCCAGCAGTTTAACGGACAGGGGTGATTATGGCTACACCTTC. Residues: CASSLTDRGDYGYTF.

In its sample, this clonotype was seen a few times. The genes are TRBV6-5 and TRBJ2-2; TRBD2 aligns across 7 bases. CDR3 length: 16 amino acids. CDR1 is MNHEY, CDR2 SVGAGI, per germline. V shed 2 bases, J shed 0 bases, and the junction held 3 bases outside the gene matches. CDR3 DNA: TGTGCCAGCAGTTACGCGGGAGCCGCGAACACCGGGGAGCTGTTTTTT. It codes for CASSYAGAANTGELFF.

This clonotype has at least ten counts. The rearrangement uses TRBV19 and TRBJ1-2; 9 nucleotides agree with TRBD1. Germline-derived CDR1 and CDR2 are LNHDA and SQIVND (reference sequence). J lost 8 bases, V lost 5 bases, and 9 bases had no gene match. The CDR3 has 14 residues. In DNA, the CDR3 is TGTGCCAGTAGTGCACAGGGGGCTTTTAACGGCTACACCTTC. It is translated as CASSAQGAFNGYTF.

Many counts were recorded for this clonotype. The chain employs TRBV13 and TRBJ1-1, with D tentatively TRBD1 (6 bases). The CDR3 has 14 residues. Trimming took off 5 bases at V and 3 bases at J, with 13 bases between the two ends. CDR1 is PRHDT, CDR2 FYEKMQ, per germline (reference sequence). CDR3 region: CASSLTGLYTEAFF. Written as DNA, the CDR3 is TGTGCCAGCAGCCTTACAGGGTTATACACTGAAGCTTTCTTT.

This clonotype was observed many times. This sequence joins TRBV5-1 and TRBJ1-6; the D gene is possibly TRBD1 (5 bases). Germline assignment: CDR1 SGHRS and CDR2 YFSETQ. The CDR3 has 18 residues. Trimming took off 2 bases at V and 5 bases at J, with 20 bases between the two ends. CDR3 amino acids: CASSFRTGSRGNNSPLHF. The CDR3 DNA sequence: TGCGCCAGCAGCTTTCGAACTGGGTCCCGGGGCAATAATTCACCCCTCCACTTT. Full variable domain (missing parts from reference TRBV5-1 and TRBJ1-6): KAGVTQTPRYLIKTRGQQVTLSCSPISGHRSVSWYQQTPGQGLQFLFEYFSETQRNKGNFPGRFSGRQFSNSRSEMNVSTLELGDSALYLCASSFRTGSRGNNSPLHFGNGTRLTVT.

The sample holds many counts of this clonotype. The chain combines TRBV12-3 or TRBV12-4 with TRBJ2-7; no reliable D call. Trimming removed 7 bases from V and 4 bases from J, with 11 bases in between. CDR3 length: 12 amino acids. This chain's CDR3 is CASTRVWYEQYF. CDR3 DNA sequence: TGTGCCAGCACCCGGGTCTGGTACGAGCAGTACTTC.

The J gene is TRBJ2-5, the V gene TRBV6-1; D might be TRBD1 (5 bases). The CDR3 covers 14 residues. Looked up from germline, CDR1 is MNHNS and CDR2 is SASEGT. Trimming took 5 bases from V and 7 from J, leaving 17 bases between them. The CDR3 loop reads CASSPTASQGTQYF. For the CDR3, the DNA is TGTGCCAGCAGTCCCACCGCGTCGCAGGGGACCCAGTACTTC.

This clonotype was detected many times. The chain joins TRBV20-1 to TRBJ1-5; no definite D call. This CDR3 is built from 12 residues. Per the germline V gene, CDR1 is DFQATT and CDR2 is SNEGSKA (reference sequence). V lost 5 bases, J lost 1 base, and 6 bases lay in between. DNA for the CDR3: TGCAGTGCTTACGACAGCAATCAGCCCCAGCATTTT. Its translation: CSAYDSNQPQHF.

This clonotype showed up many times. The chain is built from TRBV6-2 or TRBV6-3 and TRBJ2-2; possible D gene TRBD2, 6 bases. The V gene lost 7 bases and the J gene lost 0 bases, with 18 bases spanning the gap. CDR1 MNHEY and CDR2 SVGEGT come from the germline V gene. This CDR3 spans 17 amino acids. CDR3 protein: CASTLGRRLPNTGELFF. CDR3 in DNA: TGTGCCAGCACCCTAGGGAGGAGGCTCCCGAACACCGGGGAGCTGTTTTTT.

This clonotype was recorded many times. This chain links TRBV2 with TRBJ1-6; a possible D gene is TRBD1 (6 bases). This CDR3 spans 15 amino acids. The V end was cut by 4 bases, the J end by 2 bases, with 9 bases between. The V gene's germline CDR1 is SNHLY and CDR2 FYNNEI. The CDR3: CASSAQGPYNSPLHF. In DNA, the CDR3 is TGTGCCAGCAGTGCACAGGGCCCCTATAATTCACCCCTCCACTTT.